The present T cell receptor (beta chain) was sequenced within a study of lung T cells in sarcoidosis with Löfgren's syndrome. General study points: Multiple Löfgren's syndrome patients reportedly shared TRAV12-1 and TRBV2 CDR3 motifs, suggesting public CD4+ TCRs. Löfgren's syndrome patients reportedly showed greatest TRAV12-1 and TRBV2 expansion versus controls.

Only a few counts were recorded for this clonotype. What it binds is not known. The germline V and J ends were trimmed by 0 bases and 7 bases, with 17 bases remaining between them. This CDR3 has 16 residues. Germline CDR1 and CDR2: SGHNT and YYREEE (reference sequence). MiXCR was run by TCRdb on the reads, yielding one entry per CDR3 protein. The data show roughly 63,000 distinct CDR3 sequences, with 21% seen just once and less than 2.5% held by the top ten. The source is a human donor with sarcoidosis (Löfgren's syndrome or another form), or a control subject (not recorded which). Sample: CD4+ T cells from PBMCs. This chain connects TRBV5-4 to TRBJ2-1, with a tentative D call TRBD1 (5 bases). CDR3 in DNA: TGTGCCAGCAGCTTGGCCGACCCCTTAAGGGGTAATGAGCAGTTCTTC. Its protein is CASSLADPLRGNEQFF.